This T cell receptor beta chain is drawn from a study of graft-versus-host responses after intestinal transplantation. Study information: Every recipient underwent anti-thymocyte globulin induction, then tacrolimus and steroids for approximately 3 years.

In the case of this clone: Its antigen is unidentified.

Findings of the study overall: Among circulating GvH clones, peak levels were associated with early post-transplant declines in HvG clones. Detected in recipient marrow were GvH clones, some of which were first observed in ileum or blood.

There are 15 residues in the CDR3. Germline CDR1 is MDHEN and CDR2 is SYDVKM. J lost 2 bases, V lost 5 bases, and 5 bases had no gene match. Sequencing used immunoSEQ multiplex PCR; TCRdb keeps in-frame clones, though not all of them. Among around 17,000 clones listed, around 90% were seen once. The TCR sequence derives from a human patient who received an intestinal transplant, so some T cells may come from the graft donor. This sequence joins TRBV28 and TRBJ2-1; 8 bases fit TRBD1. The starting material was PBMCs, obtained around 110 days after intestinal transplant. The CDR3 DNA reads as TGTGCCAGCAGTCCCCGGACAGGGCCCTACAATGAGCAGTTCTTC. Its protein product is CASSPRTGPYNEQFF.